These T cell receptor beta chains were read from a single sample in a study of PD-1 blockade in classical Hodgkin lymphoma. TCRdb's copy holds only in-frame clones and misses some; the assay was immunoSEQ multiplex PCR. The sample includes about 63,000 clones, around 89% of them seen just once. The sample was peripheral blood mononuclear cells (PBMCs), taken before the second cycle of nivolumab. The receptors stem from a human donor with classical Hodgkin lymphoma. Each CDR3 is given with its conserved first and last residue. D genes are given only for firm matches. Clone size is stated in some rows and not others, as once, few, many or a class when expanded.

CDR3 protein	CDR3 DNA	D gene	V gene	J gene	clone size
CASSPRLRNTEAFF	TGTGCCAGCAGCCCGCGGCTGAGGAACACTGAAGCTTTCTTT	.	TRBV7-6	TRBJ1-1	.
CASSLVRPNQPKGEKLFF	TGTGCCAGCAGCTTGGTAAGGCCTAACCAACCGAAGGGTGAAAAACTGTTTTTT	.	TRBV5-4	TRBJ1-4	.
CASSLAFQGLPFRGQFF	TGTGCCAGCAGCTTAGCGTTTCAAGGACTCCCCTTTCGGGGGCAGTTCTTC	.	TRBV7-8	TRBJ2-1	.
CASSPDPGAEETQYF	TGCGCCAGCAGCCCAGATCCGGGGGCCGAAGAGACCCAGTACTTC	.	TRBV5-1	TRBJ2-5	.
CASSPLRSQGEQFF	TGTGCCAGCTCACCACTGAGGTCCCAGGGTGAGCAGTTCTTC	.	TRBV18	TRBJ2-1	.
CASSLSPPLGLGSMGYTF	TGCGCCAGCAGCCTATCACCTCCCTTAGGTCTCGGTAGCATGGGGTACACCTTC	.	TRBV5-1	TRBJ1-2	.
CASSYLTSATYEQYF	TGTGCCAGCAGTTACCTGACAAGTGCGACCTACGAGCAGTACTTC	.	TRBV6-5	TRBJ2-7	.
CASSTGRLNTGELFF	TGTGCCAGCTCCACGGGACGCCTGAACACCGGGGAGCTGTTTTTT	.	TRBV6-1	TRBJ2-2	.
CASSSRGRGPTEAFF	TGCGCCAGCAGCTCCAGGGGCAGGGGGCCAACTGAAGCTTTCTTT	TRBD1	TRBV4-1	TRBJ1-1	.
CASSLATAGYEQYF	TGCGCCAGCAGCTTGGCAACAGCAGGCTACGAGCAGTACTTC	.	TRBV5-1	TRBJ2-7	.
CASSWGTATAGELFF	TGTGCCAGCAGTTGGGGGACGGCAACGGCCGGGGAGCTGTTTTTT	.	TRBV28	TRBJ2-2	.
CASSLGLAGVETQYF	TGCGCCAGCAGCTTGGGACTAGCGGGGGTAGAGACCCAGTACTTC	TRBD2	TRBV5-1	TRBJ2-5	once
CASSLVIGPPPDEQYF	TGTGCCAGCAGCTTAGTAATAGGGCCGCCACCCGACGAGCAGTACTTC	.	TRBV11-2	TRBJ2-7	.
CASTADRGTNTEAFF	TGCGCCAGCACCGCCGACAGGGGTACGAACACTGAAGCTTTCTTT	TRBD1	TRBV5-1	TRBJ1-1	.
CAWRRMTSGSYEQYF	TGTGCCTGGAGACGTATGACTAGCGGATCCTACGAGCAGTACTTC	TRBD2	TRBV30	TRBJ2-7	.
CASSVEGHGPQHF	TGTGCCAGCAGCGTAGAAGGGCATGGGCCCCAGCATTTT	.	TRBV9	TRBJ1-5	once
CASSSGGGTGELFF	TGCGCCAGCAGCTCGGGGGGTGGCACCGGGGAGCTGTTTTTT	TRBD2	TRBV5-1	TRBJ2-2	.
CASRMGGLTDTQYF	TGTGCCAGCAGGATGGGGGGGCTCACAGATACGCAGTATTTT	.	TRBV6-5	TRBJ2-3	.
CASSPITGVDEQFF	TGCGCCAGCAGCCCGATAACAGGGGTGGATGAGCAGTTCTTC	TRBD1	TRBV5-1	TRBJ2-1	.
CASSFRRGSREAGELFF	TGTGCCAGCAGCTTCCGAAGGGGCAGCCGGGAGGCCGGGGAGCTGTTTTTT	TRBD2	TRBV11-2	TRBJ2-2	.
CASSESSSSYNEQFF	TGTGCCAGCAGTGAATCGTCTAGCTCCTACAATGAGCAGTTCTTC	.	TRBV2	TRBJ2-1	.
CASSPGGPGGNTIYF	TGCGCCAGCAGCCCTGGTGGGCCTGGTGGAAACACCATATATTTT	.	TRBV5-1	TRBJ1-3	few
CASSSQKGNEQFF	TGTGCCAGCAGCTCCCAAAAAGGCAATGAGCAGTTCTTC	.	TRBV7-3	TRBJ2-1	.
CASSPGTGSYEQYF	TGTGCCAGCAGCCCTGGGACAGGGTCCTACGAGCAGTACTTC	TRBD1	TRBV7-3	TRBJ2-7	.
CASSPFSGANVLTF	TGCGCCAGCAGCCCCTTCTCTGGGGCCAACGTCCTGACTTTC	.	TRBV5-1	TRBJ2-6	once
CASSVGDSNYEQYF	TGCGCCAGCAGCGTAGGGGACAGTAACTACGAGCAGTACTTC	TRBD1	TRBV5-1	TRBJ2-7	.
CAWRRDKYEKLFF	TGTGCCTGGAGACGGGACAAGTATGAAAAACTGTTTTTT	.	TRBV30	TRBJ1-4	.
CASSQPSRVSGAGGDTQYF	TGTGCCAGCAGCCAACCGAGCCGGGTGTCGGGGGCCGGGGGGGATACGCAGTATTTT	.	TRBV14	TRBJ2-3	.